A selection of T cell receptor beta chains follows, all from one sample in a study of a mutant IDH1 vaccine in newly diagnosed glioma. The assay was immunoSEQ multiplex PCR, and TCRdb's table has in-frame clones only and misses some. The data contain about 66,000 clones, 80% to 90% of them singletons. Sequences were derived from PBMCs, sampled from a glioma patient treated with radiotherapy, temozolomide or both. The receptor source for this set is a man younger than 40 with glioma. Each CDR3 is given with its conserved first and last residue. The order of the fields is V gene, clone size, J gene, D gene, CDR3 protein, CDR3 DNA. A D gene is named only where the DNA matches it firmly. Some rows have no size entry. The others give once, few or many, or a class for an expanded clone.

>TRBV6-1|once|TRBJ2-7|NA
CASSEARSGGQYF
TGTGCCAGCAGTGAAGCTCGGAGTGGGGGGCAGTACTTC
>TRBV15|NA|TRBJ2-5|TRBD2
CATSRGASGGARVETQYF
TGTGCCACCAGCAGAGGGGCTAGCGGGGGGGCGCGGGTAGAGACCCAGTACTTC
>TRBV5-1|NA|TRBJ1-4|NA
CASSLGGAGSEKLFF
TGCGCCAGCAGCTTGGGCGGGGCGGGGAGTGAAAAACTGTTTTTT
>TRBV7-7|NA|TRBJ2-5|NA
CASSLAGLRQETQYF
TGTGCCAGCAGCTTAGCGGGGCTCCGCCAAGAGACCCAGTACTTC
>TRBV9|NA|TRBJ1-3|NA
CASSVGGELGNTIYF
TGTGCCAGCAGCGTGGGGGGAGAACTTGGAAACACCATATATTTT
>TRBV5-4|NA|TRBJ2-2|NA
CASSLGGANTGELFF
TGTGCCAGCAGCTTGGGAGGAGCCAACACCGGGGAGCTGTTTTTT
>TRBV6-1|NA|TRBJ2-7|TRBD1
CASSEATTGDYEQYF
TGTGCCAGCAGTGAGGCCACGACAGGGGACTACGAGCAGTACTTC
>TRBV14|NA|TRBJ2-7|NA
CASSRQLDSYEQYF
TGTGCCAGCAGCAGGCAACTTGACTCCTACGAGCAGTACTTC
>TRBV14|NA|TRBJ2-1|TRBD1
CASSQDTGSYRGNEQFF
TGTGCCAGCAGCCAAGATACGGGGTCTTACAGGGGCAATGAGCAGTTCTTC
>TRBV10-3|NA|TRBJ2-7|NA
CAISESAYEQYF
TGTGCCATCAGTGAATCGGCCTACGAGCAGTACTTC
>TRBV28|once|TRBJ1-5|NA
CASTLGRYSNQPQHF
TGTGCCAGCACCTTGGGTCGTTATAGCAATCAGCCCCAGCATTTT
>TRBV6-5|NA|TRBJ2-2|TRBD1
CASSSRDSNTGELFF
TGTGCCAGCAGTTCCCGGGACAGCAACACCGGGGAGCTGTTTTTT
>TRBV5-8|NA|TRBJ2-4|NA
CASSLGAWMAKNIQYF
TGTGCCAGCAGCTTGGGAGCTTGGATGGCCAAAAACATTCAGTACTTC
>TRBV19|once|TRBJ1-1|NA
CASGGGPPGPEAFF
TGTGCCAGCGGCGGTGGGCCCCCTGGGCCTGAAGCTTTCTTT
>TRBV28|NA|TRBJ1-2|NA
CASSSGPYGYTF
TGTGCCAGCAGTTCCGGGCCCTATGGCTACACCTTC
>TRBV9|NA|TRBJ1-1|NA
CASSREGRALNTEAFF
TGTGCCAGCAGCCGGGAGGGCAGGGCCTTGAACACTGAAGCTTTCTTT
>TRBV5-1|once|TRBJ2-7|TRBD2
CASSYSGTSTYEQYF
TGCGCCAGCAGCTATTCCGGGACTAGCACCTACGAGCAGTACTTC
>TRBV5-5|NA|TRBJ1-1|NA
CASSSEGAEAFF
TGTGCCAGCAGCTCTGAGGGAGCTGAAGCTTTCTTT
>TRBV10-1|few|TRBJ2-7|NA
CASTDRRGDDEQYF
TGCGCCAGCACGGATCGCAGGGGAGACGACGAGCAGTACTTC
>TRBV5-1|few|TRBJ1-1|NA
CASGDRREAFF
TGCGCCAGCGGCGACAGGCGTGAAGCTTTCTTT
>TRBV6-9|few|TRBJ1-5|NA
CASSSGNQPQHF
TGTGCCAGCAGTTCCGGTAATCAGCCCCAGCATTTT
>TRBV11-2|NA|TRBJ1-2|NA
CASSPVKSYYGYTF
TGTGCCAGCAGCCCCGTCAAGTCATACTATGGCTACACCTTC
>TRBV2|once|TRBJ2-5|NA
CASSQGFETQYF
TGTGCCAGCAGCCAGGGATTCGAGACCCAGTACTTC
>TRBV30|NA|TRBJ1-2|NA
CAWSVTGRWYGYTF
TGTGCCTGGAGTGTAACGGGGCGCTGGTATGGCTACACCTTC
>TRBV5-1|NA|TRBJ2-1|NA
CASSLRAGWGGEQFF
TGCGCCAGCAGCTTGAGGGCGGGGTGGGGTGGTGAGCAGTTCTTC
>TRBV10-1|NA|TRBJ2-1|NA
CASSEPGERGYNEQFF
TGCGCCAGCAGTGAGCCAGGGGAGAGGGGTTACAATGAGCAGTTCTTC
>TRBV13|few|TRBJ1-1|NA
CASSPLAPVGEAFF
TGTGCCAGCAGCCCGTTGGCCCCAGTCGGTGAAGCTTTCTTT
>TRBV2|NA|TRBJ2-7|NA
CASSEFNEQYF
TGTGCCAGCAGTGAATTCAACGAGCAGTACTTC
>TRBV9|NA|TRBJ2-1|TRBD1
CASSADRGSYNEQFF
TGTGCCAGCAGCGCTGACAGGGGCTCCTACAATGAGCAGTTCTTC
>TRBV7-8|NA|TRBJ1-2|TRBD1
CASSLAVGQGTHYGYTF
TGTGCCAGCAGCCTAGCGGTGGGACAGGGCACACACTATGGCTACACCTTC
>TRBV4-1|NA|TRBJ1-5|TRBD1
CASSPYSGTGVRRFNQPQHF
TGCGCCAGCAGCCCCTATTCCGGGACAGGCGTTCGAAGATTCAATCAGCCCCAGCATTTT
>TRBV15|few|TRBJ1-1|NA
CATSRGSDSSEAFF
TGTGCCACCAGCAGGGGTTCTGACAGTTCCGAAGCTTTCTTT
>TRBV7-8|NA|TRBJ2-1|TRBD2
CASSLGLAGGENEQFF
TGTGCCAGCAGCTTGGGACTAGCGGGGGGGGAAAATGAGCAGTTCTTC
>TRBV6-5|NA|TRBJ1-2|NA
CASRRQANYGYTF
TGTGCCAGCAGACGACAGGCTAACTATGGCTACACCTTC
>TRBV7-6|NA|TRBJ2-7|NA
CASSLGTRREQYF
TGTGCCAGCAGCTTAGGCACTAGGAGGGAGCAGTACTTC
>TRBV5-1|NA|TRBJ1-3|NA
CASSFGRYSGNTIYF
TGCGCCAGCAGCTTTGGGAGGTACTCTGGAAACACCATATATTTT
>TRBV5-4|NA|TRBJ1-6|TRBD1
CASSSRQGEDSPLHF
TGTGCCAGCAGCTCTAGACAGGGTGAGGATTCACCCCTCCACTTT
>TRBV25-1|NA|TRBJ1-3|TRBD1
CASSGPGDRRSSGNTIYF
TGTGCCAGCAGTGGACCCGGGGACAGGAGATCCTCTGGAAACACCATATATTTT
>TRBV10-3|NA|TRBJ2-1|TRBD1
CATKAQGTAEQFF
TGTGCCACCAAAGCCCAAGGGACAGCCGAGCAGTTCTTC
>TRBV18|few|TRBJ1-1|NA
CASSPREEGPEAFF
TGTGCCAGCTCACCACGGGAGGAGGGGCCTGAAGCTTTCTTT
>TRBV6-1|NA|TRBJ1-2|NA
CASSEVTGPYYTF
TGTGCCAGCAGTGAAGTCACGGGGCCGTACTACACCTTC
>TRBV5-6|NA|TRBJ2-3|TRBD2
CASSLAGGGADTQYF
TGTGCCAGCAGCTTAGCGGGGGGCGGGGCAGATACGCAGTATTTT
>TRBV5-6|once|TRBJ2-1|TRBD2
CASSLPRLAGLNEQFF
TGTGCCAGCAGCTTGCCGAGGCTAGCGGGCCTCAATGAGCAGTTCTTC
>TRBV4-1|NA|TRBJ2-3|TRBD2
CASRGAGGLTDTQYF
TGCGCCAGCAGGGGGGCGGGGGGCCTGACAGATACGCAGTATTTT
>TRBV7-9|NA|TRBJ1-4|NA
CASSLVGGATNEKLFF
TGTGCCAGCAGCTTAGTTGGGGGAGCAACTAATGAAAAACTGTTTTTT
>TRBV4-1|NA|TRBJ2-5|TRBD2
CASSQTGTTQETQYF
TGCGCCAGCAGCCAGACCGGGACTACCCAAGAGACCCAGTACTTC
>TRBV10-2|NA|TRBJ2-2|TRBD2
CASRRLAENTGELFF
TGCGCCAGCAGGAGACTAGCGGAGAACACCGGGGAGCTGTTTTTT
>TRBV2|NA|TRBJ2-7|NA
CASNPTSYEQYF
TGTGCCAGCAACCCTACATCTTACGAGCAGTACTTC
>TRBV4-1|NA|TRBJ2-5|NA
CASSPGGRGVKQTQYF
TGCGCCAGCAGCCCGGGGGGCAGGGGAGTCAAACAGACCCAGTACTTC
>TRBV18|NA|TRBJ1-1|TRBD1
CASSPSGTGGGMNTEAFF
TGTGCCAGCTCACCATCCGGGACAGGGGGCGGGATGAACACTGAAGCTTTCTTT
>TRBV7-2|NA|TRBJ2-1|TRBD1
CASSLNRGGYNEQFF
TGTGCCAGCAGCTTAAACAGGGGTGGGTACAATGAGCAGTTCTTC
>TRBV21-1|NA|TRBJ1-4|NA
CASSPGPRRTVTNEKLFF
TGTGCCAGCAGCCCCGGCCCGAGGAGGACGGTTACTAATGAAAAACTGTTTTTT
>TRBV2|NA|TRBJ2-4|NA
CASSEVGAHPKNIQYF
TGTGCCAGCAGTGAAGTGGGGGCCCACCCCAAAAACATTCAGTACTTC
>TRBV19|NA|TRBJ2-1|TRBD2
CASSMSRLGLAGPLEQFF
TGTGCCAGTAGTATGTCACGATTGGGACTAGCGGGGCCCCTAGAGCAGTTCTTC
>TRBV9|NA|TRBJ2-2|TRBD1
CASSARQGAVGELFF
TGTGCCAGCAGCGCCCGACAGGGGGCTGTCGGGGAGCTGTTTTTT